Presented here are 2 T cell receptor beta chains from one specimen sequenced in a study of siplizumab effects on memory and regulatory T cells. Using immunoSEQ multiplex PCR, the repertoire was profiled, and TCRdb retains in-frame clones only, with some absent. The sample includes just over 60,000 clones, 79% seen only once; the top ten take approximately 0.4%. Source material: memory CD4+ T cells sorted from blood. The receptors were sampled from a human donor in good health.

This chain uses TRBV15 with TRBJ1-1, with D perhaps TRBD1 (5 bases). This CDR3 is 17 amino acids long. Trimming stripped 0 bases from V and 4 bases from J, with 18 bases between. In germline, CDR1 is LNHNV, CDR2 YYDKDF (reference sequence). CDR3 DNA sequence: TGTGCCACCAGCAGAGATCAGGTTAGAGGCAGGGCCACTGAAGCTTTCTTT. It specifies CATSRDQVRGRATEAFF.

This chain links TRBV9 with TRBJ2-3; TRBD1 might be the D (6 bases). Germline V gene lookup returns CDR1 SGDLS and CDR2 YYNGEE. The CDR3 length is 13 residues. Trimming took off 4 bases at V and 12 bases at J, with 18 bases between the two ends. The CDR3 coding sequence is TGTGCCAGCAGCCCGAACGACCGGGACACTCAGTATTTT. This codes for CASSPNDRDTQYF.